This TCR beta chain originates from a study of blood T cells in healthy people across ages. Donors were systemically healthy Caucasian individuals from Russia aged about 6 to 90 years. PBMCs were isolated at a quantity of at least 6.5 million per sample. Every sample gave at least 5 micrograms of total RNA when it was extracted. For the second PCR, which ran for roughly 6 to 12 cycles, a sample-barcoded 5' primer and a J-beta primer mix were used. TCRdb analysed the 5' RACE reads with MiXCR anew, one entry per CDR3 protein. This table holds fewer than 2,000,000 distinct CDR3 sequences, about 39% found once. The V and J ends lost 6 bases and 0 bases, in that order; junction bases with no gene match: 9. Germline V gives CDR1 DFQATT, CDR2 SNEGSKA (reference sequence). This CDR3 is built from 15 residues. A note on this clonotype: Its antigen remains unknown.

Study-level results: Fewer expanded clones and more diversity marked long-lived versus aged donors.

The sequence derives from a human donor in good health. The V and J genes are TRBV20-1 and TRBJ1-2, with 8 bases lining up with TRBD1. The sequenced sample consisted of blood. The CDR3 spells CSAWGQVRANYGYTF. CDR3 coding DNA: TGCAGTGCCTGGGGACAGGTCAGAGCTAACTATGGCTACACCTTC.